The sequence of this T cell receptor (beta chain) was determined in a study of CD8 T cells in ankylosing spondylitis. TCRdb analysed the 5' RACE reads with MiXCR anew, one entry per CDR3 protein. There are 200,000 to 300,000 distinct CDR3 sequences in the sample; under 30% occur only once, and roughly 0.67% lies in the top ten. The CDR3 has 15 residues. Germline CDR1 and CDR2: MDHEN and SYDVKM. Trimming shortened V by 7 bases and J by 10 bases, and 20 bases separated the two germline ends. V gene TRBV28 combines with J gene TRBJ1-6; D perhaps matches TRBD1 (6 bases). Sequenced: blood, either unsorted or a sorted T cell fraction (not recorded which). The receptor's source is a male donor with ankylosing spondylitis or in good health (not recorded which). CDR3 in amino acids: CASTYRAGAESPLHF. The CDR3 nucleotides read TGTGCCAGCACCTACCGGGCAGGGGCTGAATCACCCCTCCACTTT.